This T cell receptor (beta chain) was recorded in a study of shared clonotypes between healthy human individuals. Each of the donors was a healthy adult who was HIV-negative and had not had a recent acute infection or vaccination. Per germline, CDR1 MNHEY and CDR2 SVGAGI. V lost 2 bases and J 2 bases, leaving 9 bases between the germline ends. This CDR3 spans 14 amino acids. Study-wide results and caveats: Collection of samples was limited to blood; tissue repertoires likely differ. Clonotypes which were not shared had lower generation probabilities than clonotypes that all four donors shared.

For sorted subsets, 150 to 200 ng DNA per replicate equaled approximately 30,000 T cell genomes. Using immunoSEQ multiplex PCR, the repertoire was profiled, and TCRdb retains in-frame clones only, with some absent. Here the sample spans 2,500,000 or so clones, around 94% being singletons. As to this clone: Its specificity is not known. Other DNA sequences in the same sample also yield this CDR3.

The specimen was naive CD4+ T cells sorted from blood. Subset reported: CD45RA+ positively selected. The receptor was isolated from a man between 18 and 29 years old in good health. The chain recombines TRBV6-5 with TRBJ1-2; tentative D call: TRBD1 (5 bases). The CDR3 here is CASSYGGNNYGYTF. CDR3 nucleotide sequence: TGTGCCAGCAGTTACGGGGGTAACAACTATGGCTACACCTTC.